The 11 T cell receptor beta chains in this list originate from one sample, sequenced in a study of cytomegalovirus exposure and HLA in healthy donors. In the PCR, 60 Vbeta and 13 Jbeta primers were used. Profiled with immunoSEQ multiplex PCR; TCRdb holds only in-frame clones, not every one. Counted here are 150,000 to 200,000 clones, around four fifths occurring once; the ten biggest clones make up approximately 1.8%. What was sequenced was PBMCs. These receptors all stem from a man in his forties or fifties in good health and CMV-seropositive.

V is TRBV10-2 and J is TRBJ1-5, with D tentatively TRBD1 (5 bases). Looked up from germline, CDR1 is WSHSY and CDR2 is SAAADI. The V gene lost 1 base and the J gene lost 1 base, with 11 bases spanning the gap. This CDR3 has 16 amino acids. The CDR3 loop reads CASSEFGGFSNQPQHF. Here the CDR3 DNA reads TGCGCCAGCAGTGAGTTCGGGGGATTCAGCAATCAGCCCCAGCATTTT.

This clone was recorded a few times. The chain couples TRBV28 to TRBJ2-1; D is perhaps TRBD2 (5 bases). V was shortened by 3 bases and J by 6 bases, with 9 bases between the two germline ends. CDR3 length equals 13 residues. Germline loops: CDR1 MDHEN, CDR2 SYDVKM. The CDR3 nucleotides read TGTGCCAGCAGTTTTGAGCGGATCAATGAGCAGTTCTTC. This codes for CASSFERINEQFF.

The CDR3 DNA sequence: TGTGCCAGCACCCGCGGGACAGGGGTTTACAATGAGCAGTTCTTC. Translation gives CASTRGTGVYNEQFF. This chain uses TRBV6-5 with TRBJ2-1; 10 bases fit TRBD1. There are 15 residues in the CDR3. Germline V gene lookup returns CDR1 MNHEY and CDR2 SVGAGI. V dropped 7 bases and J dropped 4; count of bases not matched to a gene: 7.

The chain links TRBV5-4 to TRBJ1-4; possibly TRBD1 for D (5 bases). Trimming removed 4 bases from V and 8 bases from J, with 12 bases in between. Germline lookup yields CDR1 SGHNT and CDR2 YYREEE (reference sequence). The CDR3 totals 13 residues. In DNA, the CDR3 is TGTGCCAGCAGCCTGGGGGAGGAGGAAAAACTGTTTTTT. It yields the protein CASSLGEEEKLFF.

The chain couples TRBV2 to TRBJ1-2; D is ambiguous. The V gene lost 7 bases and the J gene lost 3 bases, with 15 bases spanning the gap. Germline lookup yields CDR1 SNHLY and CDR2 FYNNEI. The CDR3 length is 14 residues. Here the CDR3 reads CASKKEGIDYGYTF. CDR3 sequence (DNA): TGTGCCAGCAAAAAGGAGGGAATAGACTATGGCTACACCTTC.

The V gene is TRBV7-2, the J gene TRBJ2-1; 12 bases are shared with TRBD1. With 3 bases clipped from V and 4 bases from J, the junction kept 7 bases outside the gene matches. The CDR3 length is 17 residues. The germline gives CDR1 SGHTA, CDR2 FQGNSA. The CDR3 loop reads CASSLGTGGIGYNEQFF. CDR3 coding DNA: TGTGCCAGCAGCTTGGGGACAGGGGGCATCGGATACAATGAGCAGTTCTTC.

V usage is TRBV19 and J usage is TRBJ2-3; 10 nucleotides match TRBD1. This CDR3 comprises 14 residues. CDR1 and CDR2 from the germline V gene are LNHDA and SQIVND (reference sequence). The V and J ends lost 5 bases and 6 bases, in that order; junction bases with no gene match: 5. CDR3 in DNA: TGTGCCAGTAGTCTACGGACAGGGGGGGATACGCAGTATTTT. It codes for CASSLRTGGDTQYF.

This chain links TRBV28 with TRBJ1-4; D unclear. Germline assignment: CDR1 MDHEN and CDR2 SYDVKM. The ends were cut back, 6 bases at V and 11 bases at J, with 13 bases in the middle. The CDR3 is made up of 12 amino acids. The CDR3, as DNA: TGTGCCAGCAGGGTTGGCTCGAATAAACTGTTTTTT. It translates to CASRVGSNKLFF. Full variable domain (outside the CDR3, taken from reference TRBV28 and TRBJ1-4): DVKVTQSSRYLVKRTGEKVFLECVQDMDHENMFWYRQDPGLGLRLIYFSYDVKMKEKGDIPEGYSVSREKKERFSLILESASTNQTSMYLCASRVGSNKLFFGSGTQLSVL.

V usage is TRBV6-5 and J usage is TRBJ1-1; TRBD1 aligns across 9 bases. Germline CDR1 MNHEY, CDR2 SVGAGI. The CDR3 extends over 15 amino acids. Trimming at V came to 2 bases and at J to 4 bases, leaving 5 bases not matched to a gene. CDR3 region: CASSYKQGASTEAFF. The DNA for the CDR3 is TGTGCCAGCAGTTACAAACAGGGGGCGTCCACTGAAGCTTTCTTT.

CDR3 amino acids: CASSWGEGEQFF. DNA for the CDR3: TGTGCCAGCAGTTGGGGCGAAGGTGAGCAGTTCTTC. The gene calls are TRBV7-9 and TRBJ2-1, with TRBD1 as a possible D gene (5 bases). V gave up 6 bases and J gave up 9 bases, with 12 bases separating them. CDR3 length: 12 amino acids. CDR1 SEHNR and CDR2 FQNEAQ come from the germline V gene (reference sequence).

Only one count was recorded for this clone. The chain employs TRBV19 and TRBJ1-5; no firm D call. V gave up 5 bases and J gave up 3 bases, with 17 bases separating them. The CDR3 consists of 16 residues. Germline V gene data show CDR1 as LNHDA and CDR2 as SQIVND (reference sequence). The CDR3 loop is CASSAQQRTFNQPQHF. CDR3 nucleotides: TGTGCCAGTAGTGCCCAGCAGAGGACTTTCAATCAGCCCCAGCATTTT.